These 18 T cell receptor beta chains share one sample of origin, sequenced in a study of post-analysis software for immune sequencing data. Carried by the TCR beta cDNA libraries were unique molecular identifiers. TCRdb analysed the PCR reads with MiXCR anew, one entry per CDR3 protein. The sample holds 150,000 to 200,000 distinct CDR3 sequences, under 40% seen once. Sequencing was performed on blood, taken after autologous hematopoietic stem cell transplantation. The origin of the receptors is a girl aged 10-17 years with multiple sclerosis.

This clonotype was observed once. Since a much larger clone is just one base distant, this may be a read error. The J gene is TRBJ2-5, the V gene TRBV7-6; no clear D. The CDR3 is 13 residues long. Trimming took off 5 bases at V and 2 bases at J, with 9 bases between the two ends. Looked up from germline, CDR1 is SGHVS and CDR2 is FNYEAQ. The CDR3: CASSARMQETQYF. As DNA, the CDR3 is TGTGCCAGCAGCGCCAGGATGCAAGAGACCCAGTACTTC.

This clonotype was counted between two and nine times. This CDR3 is CATSRRGAGGTDTQYF. The CDR3 DNA follows: TGTGCCACCAGCAGACGGGGGGCTGGTGGCACAGATACGCAGTATTTT. This sequence joins TRBV15 and TRBJ2-3, with D possibly matching TRBD2 (7 bases). The CDR3 consists of 16 residues. The germline V gene has CDR1 LNHNV and CDR2 YYDKDF (reference sequence). Deletions cut 2 bases from V and 1 base from J, with 13 bases between.

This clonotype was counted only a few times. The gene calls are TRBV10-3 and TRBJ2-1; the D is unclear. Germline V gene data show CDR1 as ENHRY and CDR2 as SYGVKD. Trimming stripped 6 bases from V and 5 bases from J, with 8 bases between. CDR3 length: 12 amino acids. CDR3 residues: CAISQTHNEQFF. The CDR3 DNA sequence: TGTGCCATCAGCCAAACTCACAATGAGCAGTTCTTC.

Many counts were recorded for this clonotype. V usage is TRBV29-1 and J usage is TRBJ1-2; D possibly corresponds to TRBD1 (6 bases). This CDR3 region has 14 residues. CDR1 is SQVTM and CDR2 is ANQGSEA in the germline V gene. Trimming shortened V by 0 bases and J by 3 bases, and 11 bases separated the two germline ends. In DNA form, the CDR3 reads TGCAGCGTTGAAGATCTTGGGGGCCACTATGGCTACACCTTC. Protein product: CSVEDLGGHYGYTF.

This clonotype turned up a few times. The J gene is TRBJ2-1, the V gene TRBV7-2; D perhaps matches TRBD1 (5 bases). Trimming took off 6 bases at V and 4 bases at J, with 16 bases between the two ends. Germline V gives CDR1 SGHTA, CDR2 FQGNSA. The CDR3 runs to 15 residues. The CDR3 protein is CASRKSGKAYNEQFF. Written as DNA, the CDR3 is TGTGCCAGCAGAAAATCAGGGAAGGCTTACAATGAGCAGTTCTTC.

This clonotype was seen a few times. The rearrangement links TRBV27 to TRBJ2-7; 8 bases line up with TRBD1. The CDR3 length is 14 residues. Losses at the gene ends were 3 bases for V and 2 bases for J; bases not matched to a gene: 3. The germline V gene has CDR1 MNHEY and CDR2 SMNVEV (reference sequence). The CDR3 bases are TGTGCCAGCAGTTTGGGCAGGGGGCCCTACGAGCAGTACTTC. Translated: CASSLGRGPYEQYF.

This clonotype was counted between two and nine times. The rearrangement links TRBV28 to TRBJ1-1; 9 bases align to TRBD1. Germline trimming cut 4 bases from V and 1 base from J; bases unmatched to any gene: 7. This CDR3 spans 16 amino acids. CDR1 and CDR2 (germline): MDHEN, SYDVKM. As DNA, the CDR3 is TGTGCCAGCAGTTACTACCCGGGACAGGGGAACACTGAAGCTTTCTTT. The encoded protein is CASSYYPGQGNTEAFF.

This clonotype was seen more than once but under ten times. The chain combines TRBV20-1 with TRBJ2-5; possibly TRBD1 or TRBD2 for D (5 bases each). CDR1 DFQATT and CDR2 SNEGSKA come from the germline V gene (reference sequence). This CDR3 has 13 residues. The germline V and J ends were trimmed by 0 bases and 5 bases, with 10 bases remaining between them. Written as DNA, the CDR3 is TGCAGTGCTAGAGAGTGGGGGTCGGAGACCCAGTACTTC. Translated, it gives CSAREWGSETQYF.

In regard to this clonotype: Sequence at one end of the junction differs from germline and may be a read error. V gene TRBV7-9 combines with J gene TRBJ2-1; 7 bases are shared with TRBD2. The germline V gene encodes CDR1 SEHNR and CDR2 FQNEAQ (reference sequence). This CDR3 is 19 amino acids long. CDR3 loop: CASSQKKLMAGVGYNGQFF. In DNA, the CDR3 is TGTGCCAGCAGCCAAAAAAAGTTAATGGCGGGAGTAGGGTACAATGGGCAGTTCTTC. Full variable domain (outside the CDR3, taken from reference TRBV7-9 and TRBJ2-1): DTGVSQNPRHKITKRGQNVTFRCDPISEHNRLYWYRQTLGQGPEFLTYFQNEAQLEKSRLLSDRFSAERPKGSFSTLEIQRTEQGDSAMYLCASSQKKLMAGVGYNGQFFGPGTRLTVL.

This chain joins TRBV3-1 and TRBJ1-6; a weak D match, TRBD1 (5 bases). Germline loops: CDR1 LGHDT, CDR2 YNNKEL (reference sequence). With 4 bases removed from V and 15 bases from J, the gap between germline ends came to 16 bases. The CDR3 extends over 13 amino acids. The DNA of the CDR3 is TGTGCCAGCAGCCCCAGGGACCGTTCTATCCTCCACTTT. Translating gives CASSPRDRSILHF.

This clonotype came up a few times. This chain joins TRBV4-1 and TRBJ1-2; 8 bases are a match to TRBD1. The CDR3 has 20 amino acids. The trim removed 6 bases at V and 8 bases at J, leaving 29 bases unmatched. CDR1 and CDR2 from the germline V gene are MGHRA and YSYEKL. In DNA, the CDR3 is TGCGCCAGCAGTCACCAGCCCACAGACATAGCCGGGACAGGCAGTAACGGCTACACCTTC. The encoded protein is CASSHQPTDIAGTGSNGYTF.

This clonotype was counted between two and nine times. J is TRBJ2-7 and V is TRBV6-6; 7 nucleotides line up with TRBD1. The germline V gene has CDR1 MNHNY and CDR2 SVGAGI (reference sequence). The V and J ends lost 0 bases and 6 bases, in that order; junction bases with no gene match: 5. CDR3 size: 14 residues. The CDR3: CASSYSDRVGEQYF. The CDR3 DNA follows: TGTGCCAGCAGTTACTCCGACAGGGTAGGCGAGCAGTACTTC.

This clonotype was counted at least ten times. Written as DNA, the CDR3 is TGTGCCAGCAGTGACTCGAACGGATATACGCAGTATTTT. Protein sequence: CASSDSNGYTQYF. The chain employs TRBV6-4 and TRBJ2-3; D is undetermined. Trimming took 0 bases from V and 7 from J, leaving 8 bases between them. CDR1 is MRHNA, CDR2 SNTAGT, per germline. This CDR3 region has 13 residues.

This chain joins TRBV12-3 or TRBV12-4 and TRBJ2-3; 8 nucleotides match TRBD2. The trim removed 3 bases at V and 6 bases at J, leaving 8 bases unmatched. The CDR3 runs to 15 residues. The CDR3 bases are TGTGCCAGCAGTTTGGGACGAGCGGGAGCGGATACGCAGTATTTT. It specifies CASSLGRAGADTQYF.

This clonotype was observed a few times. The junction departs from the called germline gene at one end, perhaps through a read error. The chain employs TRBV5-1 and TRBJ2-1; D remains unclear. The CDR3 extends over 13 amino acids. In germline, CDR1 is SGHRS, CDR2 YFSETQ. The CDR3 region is CASSLDSNNEQFF. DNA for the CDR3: TGCGCCAGCAGCTTGGACTCCAACAATGAGCAGTTCTTC. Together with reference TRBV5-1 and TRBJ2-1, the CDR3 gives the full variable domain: KAGVTQTPRYLIKTRGQQVTLSCSPISGHRSVSWYQQTPGQGLQFLFEYFSETQRNKGNFPGRFSGRQFSNSRSEMNVSTLELGDSALYLCASSLDSNNEQFFGPGTRLTVL.

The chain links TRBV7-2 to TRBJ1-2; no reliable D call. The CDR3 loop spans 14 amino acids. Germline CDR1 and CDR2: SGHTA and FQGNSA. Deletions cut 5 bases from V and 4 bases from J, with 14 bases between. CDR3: CASSLQSTGYGYTF. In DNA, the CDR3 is TGTGCCAGCAGCCTACAGAGTACTGGCTATGGCTACACCTTC. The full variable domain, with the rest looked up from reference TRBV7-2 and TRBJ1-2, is GAGVSQSPSNKVTEKGKDVELRCDPISGHTALYWYRQSLGQGLEFLIYFQGNSAPDKSGLPSDRFSAERTGGSVSTLTIQRTQQEDSAVYLCASSLQSTGYGYTFGSGTRLTVV.

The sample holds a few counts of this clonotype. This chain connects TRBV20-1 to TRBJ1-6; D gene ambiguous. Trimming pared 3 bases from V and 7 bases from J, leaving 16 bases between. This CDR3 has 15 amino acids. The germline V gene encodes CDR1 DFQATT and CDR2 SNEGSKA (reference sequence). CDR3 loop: CSASPPSSGNSPLHF. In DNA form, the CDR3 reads TGCAGTGCTAGCCCCCCTTCGTCTGGCAATTCACCCCTCCACTTT.

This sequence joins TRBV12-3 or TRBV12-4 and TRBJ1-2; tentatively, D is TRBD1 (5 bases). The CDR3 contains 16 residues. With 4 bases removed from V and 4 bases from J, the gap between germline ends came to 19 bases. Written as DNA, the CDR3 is TGTGCCAGCAGTTCCCCTCAGGGCAAAAGCGGCTATGGCTACACCTTC. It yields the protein CASSSPQGKSGYGYTF.